This T cell receptor (beta chain) was captured in a study of monozygotic twins with cystic fibrosis (dated by TCRdb to about 2021). Context from the whole study: Around 3.1 micrograms of fragmented DNA went through roughly 14 PCR cycles to produce barcoded libraries. The cohort included ten female and six male twin pairs, mostly children and adolescents, aged roughly 2.0 to 40 years with a median of 9.1 years. Data for three of the twin pairs had already been reported earlier in a different context. On the day of blood sampling, twins were ranked among 1,100 or so cohort participants for weight-for-height and for FEVPerc (FEV1 disease centile). TCR beta repertoires were compared within and between 16 monozygotic twin pairs with cystic fibrosis so that genetic influence on V and J gene usage could be assessed. What the study reported, not specific to this receptor: Simpson clonality was generally low (median around 0.0094), suggesting a naive-dominated repertoire, with higher clonality in the most severely affected patients. V gene usage was most similar to the co-twin for 13 of 16 pairs, and J usage for 8 of 16 pairs, suggesting genetic constraints. Only a small cohort was studied, and no association of shared CDR3 numbers with age, concordance or disease severity was found. Significantly higher nucleotide-identical clonotype sharing was observed within monozygotic CF twin pairs than between unrelated CF individuals (P = 0.000026, Mann-Whitney).

The twin pairs came from the European Cystic Fibrosis Twin and Sibling Study Cohort, which recruited patients from more than 150 CF clinics across 14 European countries. Zygosity and CFTR genotype were verified in-house, and zygosity was tested by multiplex PCR of nine short tandem repeat loci. Peripheral blood was sampled from each twin, and clinical parameters were recorded on the day of blood sampling. Phenol/chloroform extraction was used to isolate genomic DNA from peripheral blood cells, and the DNA was then kept in TE buffer at 4 degrees C. TCR beta CDR3 regions were amplified by multiplex PCR with the immunoSEQ immune profiling system according to the manufacturer's instructions. An Illumina NextSeq system was used to carry out the sequencing. From the authors' description of their analysis: The immunoSEQ Analyzer platform handled processing of the sequence data, and clonality was calculated by taking the square root of Simpson's index of productive rearrangements. V and J usage similarity was measured by Jensen-Shannon distance, and CDR3 generation probabilities were computed with OLGA. The immuneACCESS database (August 2020) and VDJdb (December 2020) were searched for shared CDR3 sequences. Here the immuneACCESS table is served through TCRdb, limited to in-frame sequences with V and J called. Missing clones are a known gap in these copies; in checked studies unresolved V genes cover under half, and the rest lacks a known reason. V and J calls and clone size are copied from that table; D and trimming were computed from the DNA. For this sample there are about 10,000 clones; approximately 99.4% appear just once. Around 0.38% of the sample lies in the top ten.

The germline V gene gives CDR1 as KGHSH and CDR2 as LQKENI. Counted from cysteine to phenylalanine, this CDR3 has 15 amino acids. Solely the CDR3 DNA is kept, with 45 bases framed from the first base. Trimming at the junction amounts to 1 base on V and 7 bases on J, and the germline ends lie 15 bases apart. Regarding this clone: This receptor's antigen is unknown. Base quality data are lacking; no much larger clone is found one base away.

Source material: blood. The sequence was collected from a man aged 18 to 29 with cystic fibrosis. The V and J segments used are TRBV18 and TRBJ2-3; the D gene is possibly TRBD1, with 6 bases matching. The bases read TGTGCCAGCTCACCACTCCCAGGGGCTCTAAATACGCAGTATTTT. This encodes CASSPLPGALNTQYF.